These 18 T cell receptor beta chains originate from one sample sequenced in a study of blood T cell repertoires in COVID-19 (dated by TCRdb to about 2020). Receptor libraries were prepared by the immunoSEQ multiplex PCR assay. TCRdb took over this immuneACCESS table, retaining in-frame rearrangements with V and J assigned. Such tables are incomplete; in checked studies, under half of the missing clones stem from an unresolved V gene, and the remainder is unexplained. The sample yields about 370,000 clones; roughly nine tenths were counted once. The ten largest make up about 1.8% of the sample. The specimen was PBMCs or T cells enriched from blood (not recorded which). The receptors shown here come from a woman in her twenties or thirties who had recovered from COVID-19.

This chain uses TRBV30 with TRBJ2-1, with 16 bases identical to TRBD2. The CDR3 runs to 19 residues. V was pared by 2 bases and J by 2 bases, with 9 bases of the junction left unmatched. Germline CDR1 GTSNPN, CDR2 SVGIG (reference sequence). The CDR3, as DNA: TGTGCCTGGAGTTCCGGGACTAGCGGGAGGGCATTAACCTACAATGAGCAGTTCTTC. Its translation is CAWSSGTSGRALTYNEQFF.

The rearrangement links TRBV6-1 to TRBJ2-3, with 12 bases fitting TRBD2. Per germline, CDR1 MNHNS and CDR2 SASEGT. This CDR3 has 17 amino acids. Trimming cost V 1 base and J 4 bases; bases outside gene matches: 6. For the CDR3, the DNA is TGTGCCAGCAGTGAAGTGCGGACTAGCGGGATCGCAGATACGCAGTATTTT. Translating gives CASSEVRTSGIADTQYF.

This clone was counted once. The chain carries TRBV28 and TRBJ2-7; 8 positions agree with TRBD1. Germline V CDR1 and CDR2: MDHEN, SYDVKM. Trimming cost V 6 bases and J 3 bases; bases outside gene matches: 10. The CDR3 runs to 15 residues. The CDR3 sequence is CASRPTGGDDYEQYF. The CDR3 DNA follows: TGTGCCAGCAGGCCAACAGGGGGTGACGACTACGAGCAGTACTTC.

The J gene is TRBJ1-1, the V gene TRBV10-3; D is possibly TRBD1 (6 bases). V was trimmed by 0 bases and J by 2 bases, leaving 10 bases between them. The CDR3 covers 15 residues. Germline V gene lookup returns CDR1 ENHRY and CDR2 SYGVKD. CDR3 protein: CAISESRGINTEAFF. The CDR3 DNA reads TGTGCCATCAGTGAGTCCAGGGGAATAAACACTGAAGCTTTCTTT.

The chain combines TRBV19 with TRBJ2-4; TRBD1 matches 7 bases. Germline V CDR1 and CDR2: LNHDA, SQIVND (reference sequence). This CDR3 spans 14 amino acids. J gave up 5 bases and V 7 bases, and 8 bases lay outside the gene matches. CDR3 sequence reads: CASTPTGLENIQYF. The CDR3 DNA sequence: TGTGCCAGTACCCCGACAGGGTTGGAAAACATTCAGTACTTC.

A single count supports this clone. The gene calls are TRBV7-2 and TRBJ2-3; 15 positions match TRBD2. Germline trimming cut 5 bases from V and 0 bases from J; bases unmatched to any gene: 3. The CDR3 has 17 residues. Germline CDR1 is SGHTA and CDR2 is FQGNSA. The CDR3, as DNA: TGTGCCAGCAGCACTGGACTAGCGGGGGGGAGCACAGATACGCAGTATTTT. Its protein is CASSTGLAGGSTDTQYF.

This clone occurred a few times. The chain has TRBV9 and TRBJ1-2, with 10 bases that match TRBD1. Trimming cost V 3 bases and J 7 bases; bases outside gene matches: 9. Germline CDR1 is SGDLS and CDR2 is YYNGEE. CDR3 size: 15 residues. CDR3 sequence (DNA): TGTGCCAGCAGCGGACAGGGGGCGCGGTATGGTGGCTACACCTTC. Its translation: CASSGQGARYGGYTF. The entire variable domain, with the rest obtained from reference TRBV9 and TRBJ1-2, is as follows: DSGVTQTPKHLITATGQRVTLRCSPRSGDLSVYWYQQSLDQGLQFLIQYYNGEERAKGNILERFSAQQFPDLHSELNLSSLELGDSALYFCASSGQGARYGGYTFGSGTRLTVV.

The chain links TRBV5-6 to TRBJ2-2; weak D call: TRBD1 (6 bases). V was trimmed by 2 bases and J by 7 bases, leaving 9 bases between them. Germline CDR1 SGHDT, CDR2 YYEEEE. This CDR3 comprises 13 residues. CDR3 amino acids: CASSFRGVGELFF. The CDR3 nucleotides read TGTGCCAGCAGCTTCAGGGGCGTCGGGGAGCTGTTTTTT.

V and J are TRBV11-3 and TRBJ2-2; D perhaps matches TRBD2 (5 bases). V lost 7 bases, J lost 1 base, and 7 bases lay in between. Germline V gene lookup returns CDR1 SGHNT and CDR2 YENEEA. CDR3 length: 13 amino acids. CDR3 loop: CASKGGNTGELFF. CDR3 bases: TGTGCCAGCAAAGGAGGGAACACCGGGGAGCTGTTTTTT.

The chain couples TRBV5-1 to TRBJ1-1; tentative D call: TRBD1 (5 bases). This CDR3 has 14 residues. Between the trimmed V and J ends, which lost 0 bases and 3 bases, there was a span of 9 bases. The germline CDR1 and CDR2 sequences are SGHRS and YFSETQ. CDR3 nucleotides: TGCGCCAGCAGCTTGGTAAGGGGTGACACTGAAGCTTTCTTT. Translating gives CASSLVRGDTEAFF.

This chain connects TRBV18 to TRBJ2-2, with 8 bases matching TRBD1. CDR3 length: 16 amino acids. Per the germline V gene, CDR1 is KGHSH and CDR2 is LQKENI. V was clipped by 1 base and J by 2 bases; unmatched bases: 3. The CDR3 loop reads CASSPRTGTNTGELFF. CDR3 DNA sequence: TGTGCCAGCTCACCACGGACAGGGACAAACACCGGGGAGCTGTTTTTT. The full variable domain, completed using reference TRBV18 and TRBJ2-2, is NAGVMQNPRHLVRRRGQEARLRCSPMKGHSHVYWYRQLPEEGLKFMVYLQKENIIDESGMPKERFSAEFPKEGPSILRIQQVVRGDSAAYFCASSPRTGTNTGELFFGEGSRLTVL.

The rearrangement uses TRBV11-2 and TRBJ2-3; no definite D call. Germline V CDR1 and CDR2: SGHAT, FQNNGV. The V end was cut by 2 bases, the J end by 8 bases, with 8 bases between. The CDR3 contains 12 residues. The CDR3 bases are TGTGCCAGCAGCTTACTAGTGGGTACGCAGTATTTT. Translated: CASSLLVGTQYF. Looking up the rest from reference TRBV11-2 and TRBJ2-3 gives the full variable domain: EAGVAQSPRYKIIEKRQSVAFWCNPISGHATLYWYQQILGQGPKLLIQFQNNGVVDDSQLPKDRFSAERLKGVDSTLKIQPAKLEDSAVYLCASSLLVGTQYFGPGTRLTVL.

This rearrangement joins TRBV10-3 to TRBJ2-3, with 7 positions matching TRBD2. This CDR3 has 13 amino acids. Trimming took 10 bases from V and 3 from J; bases not matched to a gene: 7. Germline V lookup: CDR1 ENHRY, CDR2 SYGVKD. CDR3 region: CATRDGGTDTQYF. The CDR3 DNA follows: TGTGCCACCAGAGACGGGGGGACAGATACGCAGTATTTT.

The chain couples TRBV19 to TRBJ1-5, with D possibly matching TRBD1 (5 bases). The CDR3 extends over 17 amino acids. V lost 6 bases, J lost 6 bases, and 24 bases lay in between. In germline, CDR1 is LNHDA, CDR2 SQIVND (reference sequence). CDR3 sequence: CASSQNHPGRASQPQHF. The DNA of the CDR3 is TGTGCCAGTAGCCAAAACCATCCGGGCAGGGCTAGTCAGCCCCAGCATTTT.

The chain recombines TRBV30 with TRBJ2-2; 7 nucleotides line up with TRBD1. Germline V CDR1 and CDR2: GTSNPN, SVGIG (reference sequence). V dropped 2 bases and J dropped 3; count of bases not matched to a gene: 6. There are 15 residues in the CDR3. DNA of the CDR3: TGTGCCTGGAGTCGACAGGGTCGGGACACCGGGGAGCTGTTTTTT. It is translated as CAWSRQGRDTGELFF.

The chain uses TRBV28 and TRBJ1-1, with 7 bases aligning to TRBD1. Unmatched junction bases numbered 8, after V lost 6 bases and J lost 10 bases. Germline lookup yields CDR1 MDHEN and CDR2 SYDVKM. The CDR3 has 12 residues. The CDR3 here is CASRTGTLRAFF. CDR3 in DNA: TGTGCCAGCAGGACAGGGACCCTTCGAGCTTTCTTT.

This sequence joins TRBV11-1 and TRBJ2-7; TRBD1 agrees at 8 bases. Germline V gene data show CDR1 as SGHAT and CDR2 as FQDESV (reference sequence). The V and J ends lost 5 bases and 6 bases, in that order; junction bases with no gene match: 9. This CDR3 spans 14 amino acids. The CDR3 reads CASSPGQVPIEQYF. CDR3 sequence (DNA): TGTGCCAGCAGCCCGGGACAGGTACCTATCGAGCAGTACTTC.

The chain employs TRBV29-1 and TRBJ2-3, with D maybe TRBD1 (5 bases). This CDR3 comprises 13 residues. Trimming took off 7 bases at V and 6 bases at J, with 17 bases between the two ends. Germline CDR1 SQVTM, CDR2 ANQGSEA. This chain's CDR3 is CSATQMQGDTQYF. The CDR3 DNA follows: TGCAGCGCCACCCAAATGCAGGGTGATACGCAGTATTTT.